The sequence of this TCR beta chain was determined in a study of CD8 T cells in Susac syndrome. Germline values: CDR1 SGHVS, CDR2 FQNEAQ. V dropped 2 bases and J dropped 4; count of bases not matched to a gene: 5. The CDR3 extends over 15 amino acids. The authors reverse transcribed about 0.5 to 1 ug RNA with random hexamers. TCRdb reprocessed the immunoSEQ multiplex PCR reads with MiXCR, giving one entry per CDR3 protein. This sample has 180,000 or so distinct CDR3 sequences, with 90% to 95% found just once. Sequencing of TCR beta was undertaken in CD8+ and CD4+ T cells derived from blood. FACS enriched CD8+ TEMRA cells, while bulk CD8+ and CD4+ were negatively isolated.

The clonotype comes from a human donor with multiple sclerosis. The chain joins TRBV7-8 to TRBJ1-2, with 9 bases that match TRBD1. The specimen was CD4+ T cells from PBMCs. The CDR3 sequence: CASSLTGQGTYGYTF. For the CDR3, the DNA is TGTGCCAGCAGCTTAACGGGACAGGGAACCTATGGCTACACCTTC. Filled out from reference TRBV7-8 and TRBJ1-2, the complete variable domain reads GAGVSQSPRYKVAKRGQDVALRCDPISGHVSLFWYQQALGQGPEFLTYFQNEAQLDKSGLPSDRFFAERPEGSVSTLKIQRTQQEDSAVYLCASSLTGQGTYGYTFGSGTRLTVV.